Listed below are T cell receptor beta chains from one sample, sequenced in a study of STAT3 mutations in large granular lymphocyte leukemia. Sequencing was performed with immunoSEQ multiplex PCR; in TCRdb, only in-frame clones are kept and a portion is missing. Of about 15,000 clones listed, about four fifths are singletons. The sequenced sample was peripheral blood mononuclear cells. The receptors shown here come from a man between 50 and 59 years old with T-cell large granular lymphocyte leukemia. Some clones in this sample may be carry-over from other donors' samples. Each CDR3 is given without its conserved first and last residue. D genes are given only for firm matches. A row's size may be missing; if present it is once, few, many or a size class.

>.|TRBJ2-3|TRBD2|TRBV9
ASSVRTSDTQY
>.|TRBJ2-7|.|TRBV5-1
ASSLAGGAIYEQY
>.|TRBJ2-1|.|TRBV7-2
ASSLVDNEQF
>.|TRBJ1-2|TRBD1|TRBV5-1
ASSLGDRDYGYT
>.|TRBJ1-2|TRBD1|TRBV4-2
ASSLNRDRVGYGYT
>.|TRBJ2-1|.|TRBV6-6
AHGDRSYNEQF
>.|TRBJ2-7|.|TRBV6-5
ASTAAGNSYEQY
>once|TRBJ1-5|.|TRBV6-1
ASSEDSAQPQH
>.|TRBJ2-7|TRBD2|TRBV6-5
ASRRTSTSYEQY
>.|TRBJ2-3|TRBD2|TRBV27
ASSLLAGEWADTQY
>.|TRBJ2-2|TRBD2|TRBV27
ASSSPLAGALGELF
>.|TRBJ1-2|.|TRBV20-1
SARDDYGYT
>.|TRBJ1-1|.|TRBV5-8
ASSLFSGTEAF
>few|TRBJ2-3|TRBD2|TRBV27
ASSLIAGFTDTQY
>.|TRBJ2-1|TRBD2|TRBV29-1
SVGGGSSYNEQF
>.|TRBJ2-1|.|TRBV4-3
ASSLGLSYNEQF
>few|TRBJ2-7|.|TRBV7-8
ASSFDGSYEQY
>.|TRBJ1-6|.|TRBV27
ASSPSQSSYNSPLH
>few|TRBJ2-3|.|TRBV2
ARAGLGDTQY
>.|TRBJ2-1|TRBD2|TRBV5-1
ASSGSGSSYNEQF
>.|TRBJ2-7|TRBD1|TRBV7-9
ASSHWDSSYEQY
>once|TRBJ2-3|TRBD1|TRBV20-1
SAGDRGPQY
>.|TRBJ2-1|.|TRBV7-2
ASSIRGEQF
>.|TRBJ2-3|.|TRBV5-1
ASSIAGPSTDTQY
>.|TRBJ2-2|TRBD1|TRBV29-1
SVEGAGGTLNTGELF
>.|TRBJ1-5|.|TRBV6-6
ASRRRGDNQPQH
>.|TRBJ2-5|TRBD1|TRBV7-9
ASSAGQGAGETQY
>.|TRBJ1-1|.|TRBV10-1
ASSRQPRGAEAF
>.|TRBJ1-6|.|TRBV4-2
ASSQDRNTGIPLH
>once|TRBJ2-3|TRBD2|TRBV19
ASSPRGLAGADTQY
>.|TRBJ1-5|TRBD1|TRBV6-1
ASSETGTVFQH
>.|TRBJ2-4|TRBD1|TRBV15
ATSRDRRTGGGGAKNIQY
>.|TRBJ2-3|.|TRBV5-4
ASSVTGEDHTDTQY
>.|TRBJ1-2|.|TRBV27
ASSKSGIYGYT
>.|TRBJ2-5|TRBD2|TRBV28
ASSLLGLAGGETQY
>.|TRBJ2-7|.|TRBV11-3
ASSGASGPEQY
>.|TRBJ1-5|.|TRBV5-6
ASSHGQSNQPQH
>.|TRBJ1-5|TRBD1|TRBV5-6
ASSFYLGSDRAYQPQH
>few|TRBJ1-6|.|TRBV7-3
ASSPQGNSPLH
>.|TRBJ1-4|TRBD1|TRBV7-8
ASSLYRGRANEKLF
>.|TRBJ2-7|TRBD1|TRBV5-1
ASNSRTGGGYEQY
>.|TRBJ2-7|.|TRBV27
ASSLSKDRRAAGGFYYEQY
>.|TRBJ1-4|.|TRBV5-4
ASSLQGTNEKLF
>few|TRBJ2-3|.|TRBV7-9
ASSLSAGTDTQY
>.|TRBJ1-2|.|TRBV28
ASSLIAPAGARGYT
>few|TRBJ1-1|.|TRBV6-5
ASRGSLLSTEAF
>.|TRBJ2-7|.|TRBV21-1
ANQRERKYEQY
>.|TRBJ2-1|TRBD1|TRBV11-3
ASGRQGAYNEQF
>.|TRBJ2-7|.|TRBV9
ASSARPVSYEQY
>.|TRBJ2-5|.|TRBV7-2
ASSLTGVGETQY
>.|TRBJ2-3|TRBD2|TRBV27
ASSLSTGLAVHSTDTQY
>.|TRBJ1-6|.|TRBV4-1
ASSQEAGPLH
>once|TRBJ2-1|.|TRBV6-5
ASSYASVGEQF